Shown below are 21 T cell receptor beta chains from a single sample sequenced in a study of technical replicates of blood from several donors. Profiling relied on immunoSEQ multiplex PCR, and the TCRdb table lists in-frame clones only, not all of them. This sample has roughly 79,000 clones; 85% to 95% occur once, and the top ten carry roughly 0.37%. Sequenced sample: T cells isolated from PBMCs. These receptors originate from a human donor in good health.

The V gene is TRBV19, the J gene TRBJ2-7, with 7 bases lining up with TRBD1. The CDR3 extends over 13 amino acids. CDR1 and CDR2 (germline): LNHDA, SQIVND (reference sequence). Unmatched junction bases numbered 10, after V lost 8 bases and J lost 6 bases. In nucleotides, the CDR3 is TGTGCCAGTGCCCCAACGACAGGGCTCGAGCAGTACTTC. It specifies CASAPTTGLEQYF.

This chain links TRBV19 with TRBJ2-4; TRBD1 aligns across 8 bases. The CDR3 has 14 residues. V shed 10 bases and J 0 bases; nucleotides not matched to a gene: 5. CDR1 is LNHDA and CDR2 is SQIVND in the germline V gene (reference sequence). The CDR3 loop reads CATWGTGAKNIQYF. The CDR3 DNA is TGTGCCACCTGGGGGACAGGAGCCAAAAACATTCAGTACTTC.

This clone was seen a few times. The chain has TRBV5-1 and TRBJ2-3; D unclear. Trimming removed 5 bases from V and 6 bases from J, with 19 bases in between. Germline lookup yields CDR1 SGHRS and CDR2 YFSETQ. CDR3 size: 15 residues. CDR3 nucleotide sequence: TGCGCCAGCAGGATGCAGCCAGACAACTCCGATACGCAGTATTTT. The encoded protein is CASRMQPDNSDTQYF.

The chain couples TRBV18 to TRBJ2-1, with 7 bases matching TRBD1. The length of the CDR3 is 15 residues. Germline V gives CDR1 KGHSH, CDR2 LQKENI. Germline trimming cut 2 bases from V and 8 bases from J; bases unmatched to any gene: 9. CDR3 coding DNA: TGTGCCAGCTCACCAGAAGGACAGGTGATCCATGAGCAGTTCTTC. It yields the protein CASSPEGQVIHEQFF.

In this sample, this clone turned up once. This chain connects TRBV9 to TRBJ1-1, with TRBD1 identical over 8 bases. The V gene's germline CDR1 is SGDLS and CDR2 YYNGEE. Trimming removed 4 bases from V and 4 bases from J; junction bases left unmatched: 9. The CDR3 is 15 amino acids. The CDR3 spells CASSLSGGLGTEAFF. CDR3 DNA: TGTGCCAGCAGCCTTTCAGGGGGCTTGGGCACTGAAGCTTTCTTT.

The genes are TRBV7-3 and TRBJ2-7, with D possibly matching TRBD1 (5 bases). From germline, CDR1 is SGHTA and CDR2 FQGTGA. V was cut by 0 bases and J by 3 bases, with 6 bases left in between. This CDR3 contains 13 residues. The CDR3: CASSLTQGYEQYF. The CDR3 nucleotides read TGTGCCAGCAGCTTAACCCAGGGCTACGAGCAGTACTTC.

CDR3: CSAQGSSGANVLTF. In nucleotides, the CDR3 is TGCAGCGCCCAGGGAAGCTCTGGGGCCAACGTCCTGACTTTC. The rearrangement uses TRBV29-1 and TRBJ2-6, with D perhaps TRBD1 (5 bases). Germline lookup yields CDR1 SQVTM and CDR2 ANQGSEA. The germline V and J ends were trimmed by 7 bases and 0 bases, with 10 bases remaining between them. CDR3 size: 14 residues.

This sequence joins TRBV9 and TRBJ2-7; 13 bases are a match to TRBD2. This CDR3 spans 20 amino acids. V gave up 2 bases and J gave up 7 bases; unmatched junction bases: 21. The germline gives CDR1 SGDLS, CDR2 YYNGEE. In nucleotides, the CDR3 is TGTGCCAGCAGCGTGAAACTTCCGGGACTAGCGGGACCAGCGGTAAAAGAGCAGTACTTC. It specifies CASSVKLPGLAGPAVKEQYF.

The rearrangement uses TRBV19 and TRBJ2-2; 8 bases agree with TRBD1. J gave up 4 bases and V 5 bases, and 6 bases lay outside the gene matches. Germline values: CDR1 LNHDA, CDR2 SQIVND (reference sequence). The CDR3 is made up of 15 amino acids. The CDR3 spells CASSLRQGSTGELFF. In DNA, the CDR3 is TGTGCCAGTAGTCTCCGACAGGGGAGCACCGGGGAGCTGTTTTTT.

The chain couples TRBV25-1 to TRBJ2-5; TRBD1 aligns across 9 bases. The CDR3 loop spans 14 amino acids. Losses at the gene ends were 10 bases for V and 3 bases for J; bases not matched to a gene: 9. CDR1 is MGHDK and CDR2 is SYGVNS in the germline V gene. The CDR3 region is CATAVTGGKETQYF. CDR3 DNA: TGTGCCACCGCTGTGACAGGGGGTAAAGAGACCCAGTACTTC.

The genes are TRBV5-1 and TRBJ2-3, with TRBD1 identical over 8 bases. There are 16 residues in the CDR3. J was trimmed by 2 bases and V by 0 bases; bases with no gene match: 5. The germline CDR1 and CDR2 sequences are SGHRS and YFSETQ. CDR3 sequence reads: CASSLVGTGITDTQYF. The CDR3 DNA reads TGCGCCAGCAGCTTGGTTGGGACAGGAATCACAGATACGCAGTATTTT.

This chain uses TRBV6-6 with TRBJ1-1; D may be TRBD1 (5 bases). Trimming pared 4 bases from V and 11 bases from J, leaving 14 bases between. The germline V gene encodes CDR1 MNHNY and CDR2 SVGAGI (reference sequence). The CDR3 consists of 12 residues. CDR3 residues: CASSWGGEEAFF. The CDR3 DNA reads TGTGCCAGCAGTTGGGGGGGAGAAGAGGCTTTCTTT.

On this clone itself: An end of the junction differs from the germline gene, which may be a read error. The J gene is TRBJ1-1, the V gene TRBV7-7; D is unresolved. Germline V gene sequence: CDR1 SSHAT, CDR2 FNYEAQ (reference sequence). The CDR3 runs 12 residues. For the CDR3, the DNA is TGTGCTAGCAGCTTAGATCGGGTTGGAGCTTTCTTT. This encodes CASSLDRVGAFF.

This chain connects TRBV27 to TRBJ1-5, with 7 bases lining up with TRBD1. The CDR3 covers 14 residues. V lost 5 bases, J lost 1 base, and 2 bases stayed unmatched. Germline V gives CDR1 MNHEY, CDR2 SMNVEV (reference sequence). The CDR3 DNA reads TGTGCCAGCAGTATGACAGGGAGCAATCAGCCCCAGCATTTT. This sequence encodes CASSMTGSNQPQHF.

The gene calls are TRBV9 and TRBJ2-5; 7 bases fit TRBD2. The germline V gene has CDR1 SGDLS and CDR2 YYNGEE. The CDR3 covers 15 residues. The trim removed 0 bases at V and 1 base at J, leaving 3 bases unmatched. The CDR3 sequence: CASSVGGSPQETQYF. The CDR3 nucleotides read TGTGCCAGCAGCGTAGGCGGGAGCCCCCAAGAGACCCAGTACTTC.

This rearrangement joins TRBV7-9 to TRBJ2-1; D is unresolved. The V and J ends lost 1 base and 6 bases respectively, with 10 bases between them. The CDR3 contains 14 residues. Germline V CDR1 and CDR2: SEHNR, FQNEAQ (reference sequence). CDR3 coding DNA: TGTGCCAGCAGCTTAGGGCCTAGAGCCAATGAGCAGTTCTTC. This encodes CASSLGPRANEQFF.

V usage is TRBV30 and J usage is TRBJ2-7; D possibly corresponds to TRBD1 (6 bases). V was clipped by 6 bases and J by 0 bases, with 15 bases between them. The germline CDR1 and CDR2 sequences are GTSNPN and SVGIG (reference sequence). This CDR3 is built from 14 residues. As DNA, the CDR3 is TGTGCCTGTCAACCTACAGGGAGCTCCTACGAGCAGTACTTC. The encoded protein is CACQPTGSSYEQYF.

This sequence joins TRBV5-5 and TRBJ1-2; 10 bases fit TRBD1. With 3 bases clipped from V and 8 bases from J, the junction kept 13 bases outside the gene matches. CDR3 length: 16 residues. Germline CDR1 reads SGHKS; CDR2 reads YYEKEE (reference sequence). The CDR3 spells CASSYLPGQGRRGYTF. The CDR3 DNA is TGTGCCAGCAGCTACCTACCGGGACAGGGGAGGCGAGGCTACACCTTC.

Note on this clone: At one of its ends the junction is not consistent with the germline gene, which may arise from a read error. The CDR3 loop reads CASSPRGQGYEQYF. DNA of the CDR3: TGTGCTAGCAGCCCTCGAGGACAGGGCTACGAGCAGTACTTC. This chain links TRBV7-7 with TRBJ2-7; 8 bases are a match to TRBD1. Germline lookup yields CDR1 SSHAT and CDR2 FNYEAQ (reference sequence). The CDR3 consists of 14 residues.

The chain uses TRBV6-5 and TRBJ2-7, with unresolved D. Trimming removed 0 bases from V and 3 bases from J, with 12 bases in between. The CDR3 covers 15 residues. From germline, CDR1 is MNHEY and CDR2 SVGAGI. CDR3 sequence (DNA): TGTGCCAGCAGTTACTCTTATGGGCGTAGCTACGAGCAGTACTTC. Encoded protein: CASSYSYGRSYEQYF.

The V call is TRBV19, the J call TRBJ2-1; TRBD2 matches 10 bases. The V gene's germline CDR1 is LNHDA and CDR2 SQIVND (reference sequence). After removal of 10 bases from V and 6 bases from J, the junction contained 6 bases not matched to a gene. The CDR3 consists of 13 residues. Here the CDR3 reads CATSAGGVNEQFF. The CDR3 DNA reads TGTGCCACTTCAGCGGGAGGGGTCAATGAGCAGTTCTTC.